Included here is one T cell receptor (beta chain) sequence, with context. Its antigen remains unidentified. The data were produced by immunoSEQ multiplex PCR, yet TCRdb's version contains in-frame clones alone and is incomplete. The sample has about 83,000 clones, roughly 92% seen once. These data are taken from a study of human versus mouse CDR3 diversity and MHC coevolution. Per the germline V gene, CDR1 is MGHRA and CDR2 is YSYEKL. V was trimmed by 0 bases and J by 0 bases, leaving 9 bases between them. The CDR3 loop spans 15 amino acids. Whole-study findings and limits: On average, humans showed more CDR3 deletions and insertions than mice. Most of the three human donors had the lowest clonal inequality.

Naive CD4 T cells were sorted as CD45RO-negative, CD62L-positive. Sequencing input: naive CD4+ T cells from blood. The subset was: CD45RO-negative CD62L-positive naive CD4 T cells. This clonotype was obtained from a person between 25 and 70 years old in good health. The rearrangement uses TRBV4-1 and TRBJ2-7; D perhaps matches TRBD1 (6 bases). The CDR3 reads CASSQESGASYEQYF. The CDR3 nucleotides are TGCGCCAGCAGCCAAGAGTCAGGGGCCTCCTACGAGCAGTACTTC.